The 24 T cell receptor beta chains listed next were all sequenced from one sample in a study of PD-1 blockade in classical Hodgkin lymphoma. TCRdb's copy holds only in-frame clones and misses some; the assay was immunoSEQ multiplex PCR. Of roughly 20,000 clones listed, approximately 80% were seen once; the top ten hold approximately 40%. Time point reported: cycle 4 day 1 (C4D1), after five to seven weeks of nivolumab. All the patients suffered relapse after autologous stem cell transplantation, and brentuximab vedotin exposure differed. The material was peripheral blood mononuclear cells (PBMCs), obtained before the fourth cycle of nivolumab. These receptors were obtained from a human donor with classical Hodgkin lymphoma.

The V call is TRBV4-3, the J call TRBJ1-2; no clear D gene. Germline V CDR1 and CDR2: LGHNA, YSLEER. The CDR3 runs to 14 residues. Trimming shortened V by 1 base and J by 0 bases, and 6 bases separated the two germline ends. Here the CDR3 DNA reads TGCGCCAGCAGCCAAGTGAGGGCTAACTATGGCTACACCTTC. Translating gives CASSQVRANYGYTF.

The CDR3 region has the DNA TGTGCCAGTAGTATTACGGGGAATCAGCCCCAGCATTTT. It yields the protein CASSITGNQPQHF. V gene TRBV19 combines with J gene TRBJ1-5; no reliable D call. Looked up from germline, CDR1 is LNHDA and CDR2 is SQIVND (reference sequence). The V gene lost 3 bases and the J gene lost 4 bases, with 7 bases spanning the gap. The CDR3 is made up of 13 amino acids.

This chain uses TRBV30 with TRBJ2-7; D is ambiguous. Looked up from germline, CDR1 is GTSNPN and CDR2 is SVGIG (reference sequence). This CDR3 has 11 amino acids. The V end lost 0 bases, the J end lost 5 bases, and 5 bases lay between the germline ends. Written as DNA, the CDR3 is TGTGCCTGGAGTGTAACCCACGAGCAGTACTTC. It specifies CAWSVTHEQYF.

The chain employs TRBV6-1 and TRBJ2-7; D is ambiguous. V dropped 1 base and J dropped 6 bases, with 4 bases sitting between them. Germline V gene lookup returns CDR1 MNHNS and CDR2 SASEGT. This CDR3 spans 11 amino acids. This CDR3 reads CASSEVIEQYF. CDR3 coding DNA: TGTGCCAGCAGTGAAGTGATCGAGCAGTACTTC.

The V call is TRBV12-5, the J call TRBJ2-1; D gene uncertain. Between the trimmed V and J ends, which lost 5 bases and 9 bases, there was a span of 14 bases. CDR3 length: 13 residues. CDR1 and CDR2 (germline): LGHNT, FRNRAP. CDR3 sequence reads: CASGLPPTAEQFF. CDR3 in DNA: TGTGCTAGTGGTCTACCCCCCACGGCTGAGCAGTTCTTC.

This clone came up a few times. The chain uses TRBV7-9 and TRBJ1-1, with D unresolved. V shed 2 bases and J shed 3 bases, with 13 bases lying between them. The length of the CDR3 is 15 residues. Germline V gene sequence: CDR1 SEHNR, CDR2 FQNEAQ (reference sequence). This chain's CDR3 is CASSLSRTGDTEAFF. As DNA, the CDR3 is TGTGCCAGCAGCTTAAGCCGGACTGGCGACACTGAAGCTTTCTTT.

The V and J genes are TRBV19 and TRBJ2-7; D not resolved. Trimming took off 5 bases at V and 5 bases at J, with 7 bases between the two ends. Germline-derived CDR1 and CDR2 are LNHDA and SQIVND (reference sequence). This CDR3 has 11 amino acids. The CDR3 sequence: CASSAQNEQYF. The CDR3 DNA is TGTGCCAGTAGTGCCCAAAACGAGCAGTACTTC.

In this sample, this clone turned up a few times. This chain links TRBV9 with TRBJ1-2; D call uncertain. The CDR3 is 13 amino acids. V was pared by 3 bases and J by 5 bases, with 11 bases between. CDR1 is SGDLS, CDR2 YYNGEE, per germline. CDR3 nucleotides: TGTGCCAGCAGCGCGGATTTTTCATATGGCTACACCTTC. Encoded protein: CASSADFSYGYTF.

This rearrangement joins TRBV6-1 to TRBJ1-2; TRBD1 matches at 7 bases. CDR3 size: 15 residues. Germline CDR1 MNHNS, CDR2 SASEGT. V was pared by 3 bases and J by 4 bases, with 8 bases of the junction left unmatched. CDR3 DNA: TGTGCCAGCAGTGACCCCTGGGACAGCCGCTATGGCTACACCTTC. Translated, it gives CASSDPWDSRYGYTF.

The V and J genes are TRBV19 and TRBJ2-7; D call uncertain. Trimming removed 2 bases at V and 2 bases at J, with 19 bases between. From germline, CDR1 is LNHDA and CDR2 SQIVND (reference sequence). The CDR3 covers 17 residues. The CDR3 reads CASSIYSKGAIPYEQYF. The CDR3 region has the DNA TGTGCCAGTAGTATATATTCGAAAGGAGCAATTCCCTACGAGCAGTACTTC. The full variable domain, its missing parts supplied by reference TRBV19 and TRBJ2-7, is DGGITQSPKYLFRKEGQNVTLSCEQNLNHDAMYWYRQDPGQGLRLIYYSQIVNDFQKGDIAEGYSVSREKKESFPLTVTSAQKNPTAFYLCASSIYSKGAIPYEQYFGPGTRLTVT.

The V call is TRBV25-1, the J call TRBJ1-1; 8 bases agree with TRBD1. CDR1 and CDR2 (germline): MGHDK, SYGVNS. The CDR3 totals 14 residues. V dropped 10 bases and J dropped 3; count of bases not matched to a gene: 10. The CDR3 nucleotides are TGTGCCACCCGCAGGGGGCCATGGGACACTGAAGCTTTCTTT. This encodes CATRRGPWDTEAFF. The full variable domain, its missing parts supplied by reference TRBV25-1 and TRBJ1-1, is EADIYQTPRYLVIGTGKKITLECSQTMGHDKMYWYQQDPGMELHLIHYSYGVNSTEKGDLSSESTVSRIRTEHFPLTLESARPSHTSQYLCATRRGPWDTEAFFGQGTRLTVV.

The chain uses TRBV19 and TRBJ1-2; D unresolved. The CDR3 consists of 13 residues. Germline V CDR1 and CDR2: LNHDA, SQIVND (reference sequence). Trimming removed 9 bases from V and 1 base from J, with 12 bases in between. The DNA of the CDR3 is TGTGCCAGCCGACGGAAAATTAACTATGGCTACACCTTC. Translated, it gives CASRRKINYGYTF.

This chain connects TRBV11-3 to TRBJ2-1; 11 nucleotides align to TRBD2. The CDR3 runs to 15 residues. With V trimmed by 8 bases and J by 4 bases, 7 bases remained unmatched. Germline loops: CDR1 SGHNT, CDR2 YENEEA. In DNA, the CDR3 is TGTGCCAGCCAAACAGCTAGCGGGAGGTACAATGAGCAGTTCTTC. As protein: CASQTASGRYNEQFF.

DNA of the CDR3: TGCGCCAGCAGCCCGCGACAGGGGGCTTCAGATACGCAGTATTTT. Translating gives CASSPRQGASDTQYF. The chain combines TRBV5-1 with TRBJ2-3; 10 bases line up with TRBD1. This CDR3 spans 15 amino acids. The germline CDR1 and CDR2 sequences are SGHRS and YFSETQ. The V and J ends lost 4 bases and 4 bases, in that order; junction bases with no gene match: 6. Based on the CDR3 plus reference TRBV5-1 and TRBJ2-3, the full variable domain is KAGVTQTPRYLIKTRGQQVTLSCSPISGHRSVSWYQQTPGQGLQFLFEYFSETQRNKGNFPGRFSGRQFSNSRSEMNVSTLELGDSALYLCASSPRQGASDTQYFGPGTRLTVL.

V usage is TRBV7-9 and J usage is TRBJ1-2; no definite D call. The CDR3 totals 13 residues. CDR1 is SEHNR, CDR2 FQNEAQ, per germline (reference sequence). Trimming stripped 5 bases from V and 5 bases from J, with 12 bases between. The CDR3 nucleotides are TGTGCCAGCAGCCCTACACCGTCATATGGCTACACCTTC. Its translation: CASSPTPSYGYTF.

The gene calls are TRBV21-1 and TRBJ2-7; the table calls TRBD1, which could not be checked here. TRBV21-1 is assigned pseudogene status. The CDR3 is 15 residues long. As DNA, the CDR3 is TGTGCCAGCAGCAAGCTTGACAGGGAAAGCTACGAGCAGTACTTC. Its protein is CASSKLDRESYEQYF.

The CDR3 spells CASSLESGSDEQFF. The CDR3 DNA follows: TGTGCCAGCAGCCTTGAGTCGGGGTCGGATGAGCAGTTCTTC. The gene calls are TRBV5-4 and TRBJ2-1, with D perhaps matching TRBD2 (5 bases). V was clipped by 4 bases and J by 8 bases, with 16 bases between them. From germline, CDR1 is SGHNT and CDR2 YYREEE (reference sequence). The CDR3 covers 14 residues.

This chain uses TRBV6-6 with TRBJ2-2; D is unresolved. Germline CDR1 reads MNHNY; CDR2 reads SVGAGI (reference sequence). This CDR3 has 12 residues. Deletions cut 8 bases from V and 0 bases from J, with 4 bases between. The CDR3 is CASGANTGELFF. The CDR3 DNA reads as TGTGCCAGCGGAGCGAACACCGGGGAGCTGTTTTTT.

Details on this clone: The same CDR3 also results from other DNA sequences found in this sample. The V and J genes are TRBV6-5 and TRBJ1-5, with TRBD1 matching over 9 bases. J gave up 4 bases and V 4 bases, and 5 bases lay outside the gene matches. The CDR3 is 15 amino acids. Germline CDR1 is MNHEY and CDR2 is SVGAGI. The CDR3 loop is CASSLGTGLNQPQHF. As DNA, the CDR3 is TGTGCCAGCAGTTTAGGGACAGGGCTTAATCAGCCCCAGCATTTT.

The rearrangement links TRBV7-2 to TRBJ1-1; no reliable D call. Germline assignment: CDR1 SGHTA and CDR2 FQGNSA. V dropped 5 bases and J dropped 7 bases, with 11 bases sitting between them. The CDR3 spans 12 residues. The CDR3 sequence: CASSPSRYEAFF. Here the CDR3 DNA reads TGTGCCAGCAGCCCTAGTAGATATGAAGCTTTCTTT.

A few counts support this clone. The V and J genes are TRBV2 and TRBJ1-6, with 8 nucleotides matching TRBD1. The CDR3 sequence is 15 residues long. Germline V gives CDR1 SNHLY, CDR2 FYNNEI. V lost 6 bases to trimming and J lost 0 bases; unmatched junction nucleotides: 1. Here the CDR3 reads CASRDRGSYNSPLHF. CDR3 nucleotides: TGTGCCAGCAGAGACAGGGGCTCCTATAATTCACCCCTCCACTTT.

This rearrangement joins TRBV11-3 to TRBJ2-1; the D gene is possibly TRBD2 (6 bases). V dropped 4 bases and J dropped 1 base, with 23 bases sitting between them. CDR1 and CDR2 (germline): SGHNT, YENEEA. The CDR3 consists of 19 residues. CDR3 sequence: CASSWAIGTSGRSYNEQFF. The CDR3 DNA is TGTGCCAGCAGCTGGGCGATCGGGACTTCGGGTCGATCCTACAATGAGCAGTTCTTC.

The chain links TRBV7-2 to TRBJ2-7, with a tentative D call TRBD2 (5 bases). Trimming stripped 5 bases from V and 2 bases from J, with 16 bases between. Looked up from germline, CDR1 is SGHTA and CDR2 is FQGNSA. The CDR3 is made up of 15 amino acids. CDR3 region: CASSPRSSSPYEQYF. CDR3 DNA: TGTGCCAGCAGCCCTAGATCTAGCTCCCCCTACGAGCAGTACTTC.

V is TRBV6-5 and J is TRBJ1-3; D remains ambiguous. Per germline, CDR1 MNHEY and CDR2 SVGAGI. The CDR3 consists of 15 residues. With 0 bases removed from V and 3 bases from J, the gap between germline ends came to 9 bases. CDR3 nucleotides: TGTGCCAGCAGTTACTCCCGGACTGGTGGAAACACCATATATTTT. This gives the protein CASSYSRTGGNTIYF.